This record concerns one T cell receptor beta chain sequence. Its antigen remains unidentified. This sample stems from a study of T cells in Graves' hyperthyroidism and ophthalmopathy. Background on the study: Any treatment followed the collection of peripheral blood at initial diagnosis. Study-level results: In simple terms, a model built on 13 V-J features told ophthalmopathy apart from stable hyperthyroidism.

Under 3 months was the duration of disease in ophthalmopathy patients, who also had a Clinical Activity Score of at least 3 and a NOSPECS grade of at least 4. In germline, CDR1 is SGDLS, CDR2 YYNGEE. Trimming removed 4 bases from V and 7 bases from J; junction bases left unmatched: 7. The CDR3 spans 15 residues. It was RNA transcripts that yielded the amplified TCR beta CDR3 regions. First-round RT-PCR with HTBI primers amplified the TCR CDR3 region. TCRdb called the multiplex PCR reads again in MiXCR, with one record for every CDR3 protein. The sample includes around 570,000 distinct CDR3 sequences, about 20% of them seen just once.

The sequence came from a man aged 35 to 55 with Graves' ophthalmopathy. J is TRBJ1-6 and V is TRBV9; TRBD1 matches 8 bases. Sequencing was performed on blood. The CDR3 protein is CASSSFDRGNSPLHF. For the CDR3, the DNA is TGTGCCAGCAGCTCTTTCGACAGGGGCAATTCACCCCTCCACTTT.